These 18 T cell receptor beta chains came from one sample sequenced in a study of T cells in localized non-small cell lung cancer. The protocol was immunoSEQ multiplex PCR, while the TCRdb copy is restricted to in-frame clones and leaves out a portion. Of tens of thousands of clones listed, around 90% are singletons. The source material was peripheral blood, sampled before any cancer treatment. These receptors were collected from a man aged 35-75 years with stage I squamous cell lung carcinoma.

This clone has just one count. The V and J genes are TRBV6-1 and TRBJ1-1, with a tentative D call TRBD1 (6 bases). CDR3 size: 14 residues. Germline V lookup: CDR1 MNHNS, CDR2 SASEGT. Trimming took 7 bases from V and 1 from J, leaving 13 bases between them. CDR3 sequence reads: CASTDGTPNTEAFF. CDR3 nucleotide sequence: TGTGCCAGCACCGACGGGACACCGAACACTGAAGCTTTCTTT.

The J gene is TRBJ1-2, the V gene TRBV5-1; D gene unclear. This CDR3 spans 15 amino acids. Germline-derived CDR1 and CDR2 are SGHRS and YFSETQ. V lost 0 bases to trimming and J lost 0 bases, with 9 bases between them. CDR3 residues: CASSLAPGSNYGYTF. CDR3 DNA: TGCGCCAGCAGCTTGGCCCCGGGTTCTAACTATGGCTACACCTTC.

The genes are TRBV29-1 and TRBJ2-7, with unresolved D. The V end was cut by 6 bases, the J end by 5 bases, with 14 bases between. The germline CDR1 and CDR2 sequences are SQVTM and ANQGSEA. The CDR3 consists of 12 residues. This CDR3 reads CSVSSGNNEQYF. CDR3 sequence (DNA): TGCAGCGTCTCCTCCGGAAACAACGAGCAGTACTTC.

This clone was detected a few times. V usage is TRBV2 and J usage is TRBJ1-1; TRBD1 might be the D (6 bases). The V end lost 4 bases, the J end lost 8 bases, and 17 bases lay between the germline ends. Germline V gene lookup returns CDR1 SNHLY and CDR2 FYNNEI. The length of the CDR3 is 14 residues. CDR3 protein: CASSVRDTLFEAFF. CDR3 in DNA: TGTGCCAGCAGTGTCCGGGACACCCTCTTCGAAGCTTTCTTT. Full variable domain (rest looked up from reference TRBV2 and TRBJ1-1): EPEVTQTPSHQVTQMGQEVILRCVPISNHLYFYWYRQILGQKVEFLVSFYNNEISEKSEIFDDQFSVERPDGSNFTLKIRSTKLEDSAMYFCASSVRDTLFEAFFGQGTRLTVV.

The chain is built from TRBV30 and TRBJ2-7, with a weak D call TRBD2 (5 bases). The germline CDR1 and CDR2 sequences are GTSNPN and SVGIG (reference sequence). V lost 4 bases to trimming and J lost 0 bases, with 10 bases between them. CDR3 length equals 13 residues. The CDR3 nucleotides are TGTGCCTGGAACTCGGGGTTCTCCTACGAGCAGTACTTC. Encoded protein: CAWNSGFSYEQYF.

This clone appeared a few times. The chain uses TRBV27 and TRBJ1-2, with 7 bases identical to TRBD1. V shed 6 bases, J shed 4 bases, and the junction held 8 bases outside the gene matches. CDR3 length equals 14 residues. Germline V CDR1 and CDR2: MNHEY, SMNVEV (reference sequence). In DNA form, the CDR3 reads TGTGCCAGCAGAAGGGAAGGGGGCAGCTATGGCTACACCTTC. Amino acid sequence: CASRREGGSYGYTF.

This chain links TRBV27 with TRBJ1-5; the D is unclear. CDR3 size: 14 residues. The V gene's germline CDR1 is MNHEY and CDR2 SMNVEV (reference sequence). V was pared by 8 bases and J by 3 bases, with 14 bases between. Written as DNA, the CDR3 is TGTGCCAGCTCCAGCTTGGGAGCCAATCAGCCCCAGCATTTT. Protein product: CASSSLGANQPQHF.

J is TRBJ2-1 and V is TRBV7-2; TRBD2 aligns across 10 bases. The germline V gene encodes CDR1 SGHTA and CDR2 FQGNSA. With V trimmed by 5 bases and J by 4 bases, 8 bases remained unmatched. The CDR3 consists of 16 residues. DNA for the CDR3: TGTGCCAGCAGCCTAACCGGGACTAGCGAATACAATGAGCAGTTCTTC. Its translation is CASSLTGTSEYNEQFF.

The V and J genes are TRBV5-1 and TRBJ1-6; weak D call: TRBD1 (6 bases). Deletions cut 1 base from V and 5 bases from J, with 13 bases between. The CDR3 is 16 residues long. The V gene's germline CDR1 is SGHRS and CDR2 YFSETQ. This CDR3 is CASSLLYHRDNSPLHF. The CDR3 DNA is TGCGCCAGCAGCTTGTTGTATCACAGGGATAATTCACCCCTCCACTTT.

The chain couples TRBV5-6 to TRBJ1-5; D ambiguous. Germline values: CDR1 SGHDT, CDR2 YYEEEE. The CDR3 sequence is 16 residues long. The V end lost 1 base, the J end lost 4 bases, and 15 bases lay between the germline ends. In nucleotides, the CDR3 is TGTGCCAGCAGCTTGTATTCAGTCAGAGGTAATCAGCCCCAGCATTTT. It yields the protein CASSLYSVRGNQPQHF.

V and J are TRBV2 and TRBJ1-5; D is ambiguous. Germline assignment: CDR1 SNHLY and CDR2 FYNNEI. The CDR3 length is 12 residues. The V end was cut by 4 bases, the J end by 4 bases, with 5 bases between. The CDR3 sequence: CASSAPNQPQHF. CDR3 in DNA: TGTGCCAGCAGTGCGCCAAATCAGCCCCAGCATTTT.

The chain employs TRBV29-1 and TRBJ2-7, with D possibly being TRBD2 (6 bases). In germline, CDR1 is SQVTM, CDR2 ANQGSEA. This CDR3 contains 15 residues. The V end lost 6 bases, the J end lost 1 base, and 19 bases lay between the germline ends. The CDR3 nucleotides are TGCAGCGTCTCCGTGACTAGTAGTTTATCCTACGAGCAGTACTTC. Translation: CSVSVTSSLSYEQYF.

The V call is TRBV7-8, the J call TRBJ2-2, with 9 bases aligning to TRBD2. CDR3 length: 13 amino acids. With V trimmed by 10 bases and J by 6 bases, 6 bases remained unmatched. The germline gives CDR1 SGHVS, CDR2 FQNEAQ. Here the CDR3 reads CATGGGESGELFF. The CDR3 DNA reads as TGTGCCACAGGCGGGGGGGAATCCGGGGAGCTGTTTTTT.

The chain recombines TRBV5-1 with TRBJ2-7; D is unclear. Germline V CDR1 and CDR2: SGHRS, YFSETQ. Trimming removed 0 bases from V and 5 bases from J, with 3 bases in between. This CDR3 comprises 11 residues. The CDR3 sequence: CASSLGHEQYF. The CDR3 DNA sequence: TGCGCCAGCAGCTTGGGCCACGAGCAGTACTTC.

The rearrangement uses TRBV7-2 and TRBJ2-7; D call uncertain. Germline CDR1 and CDR2: SGHTA and FQGNSA. The CDR3 has 12 residues. V was shortened by 0 bases and J by 2 bases, with 2 bases between the two germline ends. This chain's CDR3 is CASSLAPYEQYF. The CDR3 bases are TGTGCCAGCAGCTTAGCACCCTACGAGCAGTACTTC. Full variable domain (rest looked up from reference TRBV7-2 and TRBJ2-7): GAGVSQSPSNKVTEKGKDVELRCDPISGHTALYWYRQSLGQGLEFLIYFQGNSAPDKSGLPSDRFSAERTGGSVSTLTIQRTQQEDSAVYLCASSLAPYEQYFGPGTRLTVT.

The gene calls are TRBV5-4 and TRBJ2-1, with a weak D call TRBD2 (7 bases). The V end lost 7 bases, the J end lost 2 bases, and 16 bases lay between the germline ends. The CDR3 has 15 residues. Per the germline V gene, CDR1 is SGHNT and CDR2 is YYREEE (reference sequence). CDR3: CASYKGGTTYNEQFF. The DNA of the CDR3 is TGTGCCAGCTACAAGGGGGGGACCACCTACAATGAGCAGTTCTTC.

The J gene is TRBJ2-4, the V gene TRBV29-1; 10 nucleotides line up with TRBD1. Germline CDR1 and CDR2: SQVTM and ANQGSEA. The CDR3 consists of 15 residues. J lost 1 base, V lost 5 bases, and 5 bases had no gene match. This chain's CDR3 is CSVTGGQGAKNIQYF. CDR3 nucleotides: TGCAGCGTTACGGGGGGACAGGGGGCCAAAAACATTCAGTACTTC. The full variable domain, rest sourced from reference TRBV29-1 and TRBJ2-4, is SAVISQKPSRDICQRGTSLTIQCQVDSQVTMMFWYRQQPGQSLTLIATANQGSEATYESGFVIDKFPISRPNLTFSTLTVSNMSPEDSSIYLCSVTGGQGAKNIQYFGAGTRLSVL.

V is TRBV28 and J is TRBJ1-2, with 7 bases lining up with TRBD1. CDR1 and CDR2 from the germline V gene are MDHEN and SYDVKM. Trimming took 1 base from V and 3 from J; bases not matched to a gene: 11. The CDR3 runs 17 residues. DNA of the CDR3: TGTGCCAGCAGTTTATCTGGGAGGGGGCGAAAGGACTATGGCTACACCTTC. This gives the protein CASSLSGRGRKDYGYTF.